The sequence of this TCR beta chain was determined in a study of blood T cell repertoires in COVID-19. Study at large: COVID-19 samples from acute and convalescent phases originated in the United States, Italy and Spain.

This clone turned up a few times. The CDR3 totals 16 residues. V trimming: 4 bases; J trimming: 2 bases; junction bases outside the gene matches: 10. Germline V gene sequence: CDR1 MNHNY, CDR2 SVGAGI (reference sequence). Profiling relied on immunoSEQ multiplex PCR, and the TCRdb table lists in-frame clones only, not all of them. The repertoire holds 160,000 or so clones, with about 88% as singletons. The rearrangement uses TRBV6-6 and TRBJ2-5, with 7 bases matching TRBD1. This TCR was sampled from a middle-aged man with acute or convalescent COVID-19. Sample: peripheral blood. The CDR3 bases are TGTGCCAGCAGTTGGCCTCCGGGACAGAGACAAGAGACCCAGTACTTC. The encoded protein is CASSWPPGQRQETQYF.